These 19 T cell receptor beta chains originate from one sample sequenced in a study of CD8+ T cells in alopecia areata. cDNA prepared by RNA extraction and subsequent reverse transcription served as the template for sequencing. Data came from immunoSEQ multiplex PCR; TCRdb stores just in-frame clones and leaves some out. The table lists 200,000 to 250,000 clones, around 65% of them singletons. Stated treatment: oral pan-JAK inhibitor, 5-10 mg twice daily. Here the sequenced sample was CD4+ T cells sorted from blood, taken at week 44, from a patient treated with tofacitinib. The receptors were sampled from a human donor with alopecia areata.

The J gene is TRBJ2-7, the V gene TRBV5-1, with 7 bases aligning to TRBD2. Germline V lookup: CDR1 SGHRS, CDR2 YFSETQ. The length of the CDR3 is 15 residues. J lost 0 bases, V lost 0 bases, and 3 bases had no gene match. CDR3 loop: CASSLGGGNSYEQYF. In DNA, the CDR3 is TGCGCCAGCAGCTTGGGCGGGGGAAACTCCTACGAGCAGTACTTC. Filled out from reference TRBV5-1 and TRBJ2-7, the complete variable domain reads KAGVTQTPRYLIKTRGQQVTLSCSPISGHRSVSWYQQTPGQGLQFLFEYFSETQRNKGNFPGRFSGRQFSNSRSEMNVSTLELGDSALYLCASSLGGGNSYEQYFGPGTRLTVT.

A note on this clone: The same CDR3 also results from other DNA sequences found in this sample. The chain is built from TRBV10-3 and TRBJ1-1; D remains ambiguous. V was clipped by 2 bases and J by 4 bases, with 8 bases between them. Germline V CDR1 and CDR2: ENHRY, SYGVKD. This CDR3 has 13 amino acids. The CDR3 sequence is CAISEGTSTEAFF. Here the CDR3 DNA reads TGTGCCATCAGTGAGGGCACCTCCACTGAAGCTTTCTTT.

The chain links TRBV5-6 to TRBJ1-5, with D hard to call. Trimming shortened V by 0 bases and J by 3 bases, and 13 bases separated the two germline ends. Germline CDR1 reads SGHDT; CDR2 reads YYEEEE. The CDR3 extends over 16 amino acids. In nucleotides, the CDR3 is TGTGCCAGCAGCTTGGAAGGGAATGCACCCAATCAGCCCCAGCATTTT. Translated: CASSLEGNAPNQPQHF.

This clone was detected only a few times. The V call is TRBV4-3, the J call TRBJ1-1; D is perhaps TRBD1 (6 bases). The CDR3 loop spans 13 amino acids. Germline lookup yields CDR1 LGHNA and CDR2 YSLEER. V lost 2 bases and J 6 bases, leaving 10 bases between the germline ends. CDR3 residues: CASSQSRGPEAFF. The CDR3 coding sequence is TGCGCCAGCAGCCAATCCCGGGGGCCTGAAGCTTTCTTT.

This sequence joins TRBV27 and TRBJ1-4; D remains unclear. Trimming pared 3 bases from V and 8 bases from J, leaving 10 bases between. Germline V lookup: CDR1 MNHEY, CDR2 SMNVEV (reference sequence). This CDR3 is 13 amino acids long. The CDR3 DNA follows: TGTGCCAGCAGTTTCGCGGTTTACGAAAAACTGTTTTTT. This sequence encodes CASSFAVYEKLFF. Complete variable domain (other parts from reference TRBV27 and TRBJ1-4): EAQVTQNPRYLITVTGKKLTVTCSQNMNHEYMSWYRQDPGLGLRQIYYSMNVEVTDKGDVPEGYKVSRKEKRNFPLILESPSPNQTSLYFCASSFAVYEKLFFGSGTQLSVL.

This chain links TRBV4-3 with TRBJ1-2, with D maybe TRBD1 (6 bases). V was cut by 1 base and J by 5 bases, with 14 bases left in between. The germline V gene encodes CDR1 LGHNA and CDR2 YSLEER. The CDR3 length is 15 residues. The CDR3 DNA reads TGCGCCAGCAGCCAAGGGCCCAGGGGTAGATATGGCTACACCTTC. Its translation: CASSQGPRGRYGYTF.

The table lists this clone with a few counts. J is TRBJ2-7 and V is TRBV18, with TRBD2 matching 8 bases. In germline, CDR1 is KGHSH, CDR2 LQKENI. The CDR3 sequence is 17 residues long. Germline trimming cut 3 bases from V and 0 bases from J; bases unmatched to any gene: 10. CDR3: CASSPQALAGFSYEQYF. For the CDR3, the DNA is TGTGCCAGCTCACCCCAGGCCCTAGCGGGCTTCTCCTACGAGCAGTACTTC.

This chain joins TRBV5-6 and TRBJ2-5, with D possibly TRBD1 on 6 matching bases. This CDR3 region has 12 residues. Trimming cost V 5 bases and J 5 bases, with 10 bases left between them. The V gene's germline CDR1 is SGHDT and CDR2 YYEEEE. DNA for the CDR3: TGTGCCAGCAGGCAGGGGCGGGAGACCCAGTACTTC. Translated, it gives CASRQGRETQYF.

The chain couples TRBV30 to TRBJ2-3; no reliable D call. The germline V gene encodes CDR1 GTSNPN and CDR2 SVGIG (reference sequence). This CDR3 is 15 amino acids long. The V end was cut by 0 bases, the J end by 0 bases, with 10 bases between. CDR3 sequence reads: CAWSVAVTSTDTQYF. Here the CDR3 DNA reads TGTGCCTGGAGTGTGGCAGTCACTAGCACAGATACGCAGTATTTT.

V is TRBV29-1 and J is TRBJ1-5; TRBD1 might be the D (6 bases). The CDR3 loop spans 13 amino acids. In germline, CDR1 is SQVTM, CDR2 ANQGSEA. V was pared by 7 bases and J by 4 bases, with 14 bases between. The CDR3 sequence is CSARGGSNQPQHF. The DNA for the CDR3 is TGCAGCGCCAGAGGGGGGTCAAATCAGCCCCAGCATTTT.

The chain couples TRBV13 to TRBJ2-7; TRBD1 agrees at 7 bases. Trimming took 5 bases from V and 3 from J; bases not matched to a gene: 10. The CDR3 spans 15 residues. Germline V gene data show CDR1 as PRHDT and CDR2 as FYEKMQ (reference sequence). The CDR3 sequence is CASSGRTGALYEQYF. As DNA, the CDR3 is TGTGCCAGCAGCGGCCGGACAGGAGCCCTCTACGAGCAGTACTTC.

The J gene is TRBJ2-4, the V gene TRBV29-1; no reliable D call. The germline CDR1 and CDR2 sequences are SQVTM and ANQGSEA. The CDR3 sequence is 13 residues long. The V end was cut by 7 bases, the J end by 6 bases, with 16 bases between. CDR3 DNA: TGCAGCGCTTCCGTGGCCCTGGGAAACATTCAGTACTTC. Protein: CSASVALGNIQYF.

The chain combines TRBV4-1 with TRBJ2-3, with D perhaps matching TRBD2 (7 bases). From germline, CDR1 is MGHRA and CDR2 YSYEKL. Trimming cost V 1 base and J 0 bases, with 11 bases left between them. CDR3 size: 16 residues. The CDR3 nucleotides are TGCGCCAGCAGCCAAGGGGAGGGGGGGAGCACAGATACGCAGTATTTT. It is translated as CASSQGEGGSTDTQYF.

V gene TRBV30 combines with J gene TRBJ2-7; 7 bases map to TRBD1. The CDR3 contains 14 residues. After removal of 2 bases from V and 0 bases from J, the junction contained 4 bases not matched to a gene. Germline values: CDR1 GTSNPN, CDR2 SVGIG (reference sequence). The CDR3 loop reads CAWSRQGPSYEQYF. In DNA, the CDR3 is TGTGCCTGGAGTCGACAGGGACCCTCCTACGAGCAGTACTTC.

This chain joins TRBV29-1 and TRBJ2-5; D uncertain. Trimming removed 6 bases from V and 0 bases from J, with 8 bases in between. Germline V gives CDR1 SQVTM, CDR2 ANQGSEA. CDR3 length: 12 residues. CDR3 protein: CSVQRDQETQYF. CDR3 nucleotides: TGCAGCGTCCAACGGGACCAAGAGACCCAGTACTTC.

Notes on this clone: Additional DNA sequences in this sample encode the identical CDR3. The chain uses TRBV9 and TRBJ1-1, with D unclear. V was shortened by 0 bases and J by 3 bases, with 6 bases between the two germline ends. The CDR3 is 13 residues long. Per the germline V gene, CDR1 is SGDLS and CDR2 is YYNGEE. CDR3 in amino acids: CASSVVRDTEAFF. CDR3 nucleotide sequence: TGTGCCAGCAGCGTAGTAAGGGACACTGAAGCTTTCTTT.

This chain joins TRBV12-5 and TRBJ2-3; tentative D call: TRBD2 (7 bases). The germline V gene encodes CDR1 LGHNT and CDR2 FRNRAP. Between the trimmed V and J ends, which lost 0 bases and 1 base, there was a span of 17 bases. This CDR3 region has 18 residues. The CDR3 DNA follows: TGTGCTAGTGGTTTGGTACTAGGTCGGGGGGCCCGCACAGATACGCAGTATTTT. As protein: CASGLVLGRGARTDTQYF.

This clone has more than one count but fewer than ten. This sequence joins TRBV7-9 and TRBJ2-3; D is possibly TRBD2 (6 bases). Trimming left V 5 bases short and J 3 bases short, with 18 bases between. The CDR3 runs to 16 residues. Germline-derived CDR1 and CDR2 are SEHNR and FQNEAQ (reference sequence). CDR3 sequence reads: CASSGGGGARTDTQYF. CDR3 nucleotides: TGTGCCAGCAGCGGGGGTGGCGGGGCGCGAACAGATACGCAGTATTTT.

The chain links TRBV5-1 to TRBJ2-3; 7 bases fit TRBD1. The V and J ends lost 3 bases and 5 bases, in that order; junction bases with no gene match: 15. This CDR3 spans 17 amino acids. The germline gives CDR1 SGHRS, CDR2 YFSETQ. The CDR3 reads CASSWRDRVVGRDTQYF. The CDR3 bases are TGCGCCAGCAGCTGGAGAGACAGGGTAGTAGGACGAGATACGCAGTATTTT.